The 10 T cell receptor beta chains below come from one sample, sequenced in a study of cytomegalovirus exposure and HLA in healthy donors (dated by TCRdb to between 2016 and 2019). Library preparation was by the immunoSEQ multiplex PCR assay. The multiplex PCR relied on a mix of 60 forward primers for TCR Vbeta segments and 13 reverse primers for TCR Jbeta segments. Held by TCRdb, this immuneACCESS table contains in-frame sequences only and omits some clones. Under half of the omission traces to an unresolved V gene where checked; the cause of the rest is unknown. This sample has some 150,000 clones in its table, and about 72% of those were observed once. The ten largest clonotypes hold about 4.1% of the sample. The material sequenced was PBMCs. The receptors originated from a man in his fifties or sixties in good health and CMV-seronegative.

The chain links TRBV5-1 to TRBJ2-5; maybe TRBD1 (6 bases). Germline V gene lookup returns CDR1 SGHRS and CDR2 YFSETQ. The CDR3 consists of 14 residues. V was cut by 0 bases and J by 3 bases, with 9 bases left in between. DNA for the CDR3: TGCGCCAGCAGCTTGGGTTCAGGGGAAGAGACCCAGTACTTC. Amino acids: CASSLGSGEETQYF.

This clone was picked up one time. The J gene is TRBJ2-2, the V gene TRBV7-2, with D possibly TRBD1 on 6 matching bases. Germline V lookup: CDR1 SGHTA, CDR2 FQGNSA. CDR3 length: 15 amino acids. Deletions cut 4 bases from V and 1 base from J, with 10 bases between. CDR3 protein: CASSYTGQNTGELFF. CDR3 nucleotides: TGTGCCAGCAGCTATACGGGACAGAACACCGGGGAGCTGTTTTTT.

This clone was seen a few times. This chain connects TRBV4-3 to TRBJ2-5, with D possibly TRBD1 on 6 matching bases. This CDR3 has 14 residues. The germline CDR1 and CDR2 sequences are LGHNA and YSLEER. V was cut by 0 bases and J by 5 bases, with 10 bases left in between. DNA for the CDR3: TGCGCCAGCAGCCAAGATAACAGGGTGGAGACCCAGTACTTC. The encoded protein is CASSQDNRVETQYF.

The gene calls are TRBV18 and TRBJ1-1, with unresolved D. CDR1 KGHSH and CDR2 LQKENI come from the germline V gene. Trimming pared 6 bases from V and 11 bases from J, leaving 13 bases between. The CDR3 has 11 amino acids. The CDR3 is CASSDPGTAFF. CDR3 sequence (DNA): TGTGCCAGCTCTGATCCGGGAACGGCTTTCTTT.

J is TRBJ2-7 and V is TRBV30; the match to TRBD2 covers 9 bases. The junction had 10 bases not matched to a gene; V was cut back by 3 bases and J by 7 bases. CDR3 length equals 14 residues. Germline V gene sequence: CDR1 GTSNPN, CDR2 SVGIG (reference sequence). CDR3 sequence (DNA): TGTGCCTGGAGGGTTGCGGGAGGGCCGGGTGAGCAGTACTTC. Translated, it gives CAWRVAGGPGEQYF.

The chain joins TRBV27 to TRBJ1-2; the D gene is possibly TRBD1 (5 bases). CDR1 is MNHEY, CDR2 SMNVEV, per germline (reference sequence). The CDR3 spans 14 residues. Trimming left V 2 bases short and J 5 bases short, with 12 bases between. The CDR3 nucleotides are TGTGCCAGCAGTTTAGGGCCTCAGGGATATGGCTACACCTTC. Amino acids: CASSLGPQGYGYTF.

The CDR3 DNA reads as TGTGCCAGCAGCCAGAATACTAATGAAAAACTGTTTTTT. Amino acid sequence: CASSQNTNEKLFF. The chain couples TRBV6-4 to TRBJ1-4, with D unclear. The CDR3 spans 13 residues. With 6 bases removed from V and 2 bases from J, the gap between germline ends came to 7 bases. The V gene's germline CDR1 is MRHNA and CDR2 SNTAGT.

The chain joins TRBV13 to TRBJ2-5; TRBD2 is a possible D gene (6 bases). Deletions cut 0 bases from V and 2 bases from J, with 7 bases between. Germline V lookup: CDR1 PRHDT, CDR2 FYEKMQ (reference sequence). This CDR3 region has 14 residues. CDR3 sequence: CASSLGTRQETQYF. The CDR3 DNA reads as TGTGCCAGCAGCTTAGGGACTAGACAAGAGACCCAGTACTTC.

This clone has just a few counts. The gene calls are TRBV27 and TRBJ2-1; 10 positions agree with TRBD2. CDR3 length equals 17 residues. After removal of 4 bases from V and 3 bases from J, the junction contained 9 bases not matched to a gene. The germline gives CDR1 MNHEY, CDR2 SMNVEV (reference sequence). CDR3 in DNA: TGTGCCAGCAGTTCCCTCCTCAGACTAGCGGGCTACAATGAGCAGTTCTTC. Its translation is CASSSLLRLAGYNEQFF.

The genes are TRBV5-1 and TRBJ2-4; 7 bases match TRBD1. The V segment lost 1 base and the J segment 5 bases; nucleotides outside the gene matches: 3. This CDR3 comprises 14 residues. The germline gives CDR1 SGHRS, CDR2 YFSETQ. Here the CDR3 reads CASSLKQGQNIQYF. Here the CDR3 DNA reads TGCGCCAGCAGCTTGAAACAGGGGCAAAACATTCAGTACTTC.